The rows below give T cell receptor beta chains drawn from one sample of a study of STAT5B mutations in CD4+ large granular lymphocyte leukemia. Profiled with immunoSEQ multiplex PCR; TCRdb holds only in-frame clones, not every one. Here the sample spans about 31,000 clones, around 70% being singletons. Source material: CD4+ T cells from blood buffy coats. The receptors stem from a human donor in good health. CDR3s include the opening cysteine and the closing phenylalanine or tryptophan. The order of the fields is J gene, V gene, D gene, clone size, CDR3 protein, CDR3 DNA. A D gene is named only where the DNA matches it firmly. Rows may omit the clone size; those that give it use once, few, many or a size class.

TRBJ1-1 TRBV27 TRBD1 NA CATRKGANTEAFF TGTGCCACTAGGAAGGGGGCGAACACTGAAGCTTTCTTT
TRBJ2-1 TRBV2 TRBD1 NA CASDGTGGVYNEQFF TGTGCCAGTGATGGGACAGGGGGCGTTTACAATGAGCAGTTCTTC
TRBJ1-2 TRBV4-3 NA NA CASSQDRSQGVYYGYTF TGCGCCAGCAGCCAAGATAGGTCGCAGGGAGTTTACTATGGCTACACCTTC
TRBJ2-1 TRBV5-1 TRBD2 NA CASSQLAGPYNEQFF TGCGCCAGCAGCCAGCTAGCGGGACCCTACAATGAGCAGTTCTTC
TRBJ2-1 TRBV14 TRBD1 NA CASSQTGTGWNEQFF TGTGCCAGCAGCCAAACCGGGACAGGGTGGAATGAGCAGTTCTTC
TRBJ1-1 TRBV19 NA few CASSSTTNTEAFF TGTGCCAGTAGTTCGACAACCAACACTGAAGCTTTCTTT
TRBJ2-5 TRBV7-8 TRBD2 once CASSPSGGGRETQYF TGTGCCAGCAGCCCATCGGGGGGGGGTAGGGAGACCCAGTACTTC
TRBJ1-6 TRBV19 NA few CASRQGNSPLHF TGTGCCAGTAGACAGGGAAATTCACCCCTCCACTTT
TRBJ2-1 TRBV10-2 TRBD2 NA CASRTSGTSRNEQFF TGCGCCAGTCGGACTAGCGGGACGTCTAGGAATGAGCAGTTCTTC
TRBJ1-1 TRBV11-3 NA once CASSFNVGVNTEAFF TGTGCCAGCAGCTTTAATGTCGGAGTGAACACTGAAGCTTTCTTT
TRBJ2-3 TRBV7-2 NA NA CASSLFSDTQYF TGTGCCAGCAGCTTATTCTCAGATACGCAGTATTTT
TRBJ2-6 TRBV6-5 NA NA CASRRDTGANVLTF TGTGCCAGCAGGAGGGACACAGGGGCCAACGTCCTGACTTTC
TRBJ2-3 TRBV7-2 NA NA CASSFSGEIDTQYF TGTGCCAGCAGCTTTTCGGGAGAGATAGATACGCAGTATTTT
TRBJ1-4 TRBV5-4 NA NA CASSPDSENEKLFF TGTGCCAGCAGCCCGGACAGCGAAAATGAAAAACTGTTTTTT
TRBJ2-5 TRBV13 TRBD1 NA CASSLGSPQDRGRETQYF TGTGCCAGCAGCTTAGGATCCCCCCAGGACAGGGGGCGAGAGACCCAGTACTTC
TRBJ2-6 TRBV9 NA NA CASSVGGTGANVLTF TGTGCCAGCAGCGTAGGGGGGACTGGGGCCAACGTCCTGACTTTC
TRBJ2-2 TRBV9 NA few CASSLGGSGVNTGELFF TGTGCCAGCAGTCTAGGGGGGTCGGGGGTTAACACCGGGGAGCTGTTTTTT
TRBJ1-2 TRBV11-1 TRBD1 once CASSTRTGNGYTF TGTGCCAGCAGCACCCGGACAGGGAACGGCTACACCTTC
TRBJ2-1 TRBV19 NA NA CASTRTAGVSNEQFF TGTGCCAGTACGCGAACCGCAGGGGTTAGCAATGAGCAGTTCTTC
TRBJ2-7 TRBV19 NA once CASSISHLATTSYEQYF TGTGCCAGTAGTATCTCCCATCTAGCGACAACCTCCTACGAGCAGTACTTC
TRBJ2-3 TRBV29-1 TRBD2 NA CSVTSGSSTDTQYF TGCAGCGTTACTAGCGGCTCTAGCACAGATACGCAGTATTTT
TRBJ2-6 TRBV30 NA NA CASRTLGAGANVLTF TGTGCCTCCAGGACCCTTGGGGCTGGGGCCAACGTCCTGACTTTC
TRBJ2-1 TRBV7-8 NA NA CASSYDLNEQFF TGTGCCAGCAGCTATGACCTCAATGAGCAGTTCTTC
TRBJ2-3 TRBV4-1 NA once CASSQRGGVGTDTQYF TGCGCCAGCAGCCAAAGAGGGGGGGTGGGGACAGATACGCAGTATTTT
TRBJ2-3 TRBV7-2 NA NA CASSLASSVRIDTQYF TGTGCCAGCAGCTTAGCTTCCAGCGTGAGGATCGATACGCAGTATTTT
TRBJ2-2 TRBV7-2 NA once CASSLGQGITGELFF TGTGCCAGCAGCTTGGGGCAGGGTATCACCGGGGAGCTGTTTTTT
TRBJ2-1 TRBV19 TRBD1 NA CASSIGQGGKLLF TGTGCCAGTAGTATAGGACAGGGCGGTAAGCTGCTCTTC
TRBJ1-1 TRBV10-3 NA NA CAISESMNTEAFF TGTGCCATCAGTGAGTCCATGAACACTGAAGCTTTCTTT
TRBJ1-6 TRBV25-1 TRBD1 NA CASSATGSGSPLHF TGTGCCAGCAGTGCGACAGGGTCCGGTTCACCCCTCCACTTT
TRBJ2-2 TRBV28 NA NA CACGVRGLHTGELFF TGTGCCTGTGGGGTAAGGGGCCTTCACACCGGGGAGCTGTTTTTT
TRBJ1-5 TRBV2 NA NA CASSEFEKGVEQPQHF TGTGCCAGCAGTGAGTTCGAGAAGGGGGTGGAACAGCCCCAGCATTTT
TRBJ2-1 TRBV10-3 NA NA CAISGAGEYNEQFF TGTGCCATCAGTGGGGCAGGGGAGTACAATGAGCAGTTCTTC
TRBJ2-3 TRBV20-1 NA NA CSVVYSTQYF TGCAGTGTTGTTTATTCTACGCAGTATTTT
TRBJ2-3 TRBV6-1 TRBD2 NA CASSEPRAGVTTDTQYF TGTGCCAGCAGTGAACCGAGAGCGGGGGTCACCACAGATACGCAGTATTTT
TRBJ1-1 TRBV19 NA NA CASSIGRRVSGTEAFF TGTGCCAGTAGTATAGGCCGCAGGGTCTCTGGCACTGAAGCTTTCTTT
TRBJ2-5 TRBV7-2 NA NA CASRPQRGLIETQYF TGTGCCAGCAGACCTCAAAGGGGTCTAATCGAGACCCAGTACTTC
TRBJ2-1 TRBV11-3 NA NA CASSFSGSSYNEQFF TGTGCCAGCAGCTTTAGCGGCAGCTCCTACAATGAGCAGTTCTTC
TRBJ2-2 TRBV18 NA few CASSPRTLGNTGELFF TGTGCCAGCTCACCGAGAACGTTGGGGAACACCGGGGAGCTGTTTTTT
TRBJ2-7 TRBV18 TRBD2 NA CASSPSRTSVYEQYF TGTGCCAGCTCACCCTCCCGGACTAGCGTATACGAGCAGTACTTC
TRBJ2-7 TRBV9 TRBD1 NA CASSASRTGEAGEQYF TGTGCCAGCAGCGCGTCTCGGACAGGGGAGGCGGGGGAGCAGTACTTC
TRBJ2-6 TRBV11-3 NA few CASSLGGANVLTF TGTGCCAGCAGCTTGGGCGGGGCCAACGTCCTGACTTTC
TRBJ1-3 TRBV5-8 NA NA CASSLRGNTIYF TGTGCCAGCAGCTTAAGAGGAAACACCATATATTTT
TRBJ2-5 TRBV4-2 NA NA CASSQDRETQYF TGTGCCAGCAGCCAAGATAGGGAGACCCAGTACTTC
TRBJ2-1 TRBV29-1 NA NA CSVEDRPGGSNEQFF TGCAGCGTTGAAGATCGACCAGGGGGGAGCAATGAGCAGTTCTTC
TRBJ2-1 TRBV19 TRBD2 NA CASSILAGEGSYNEQFF TGTGCCAGTAGTATCCTAGCGGGAGAGGGCTCCTACAATGAGCAGTTCTTC
TRBJ1-1 TRBV11-3 TRBD1 NA CASSPGQARREAFF TGTGCCAGCAGCCCGGGACAGGCCCGTAGGGAAGCTTTCTTT
TRBJ2-2 TRBV6-1 TRBD2 NA CACQREPGTGELFF TGTGCCTGCCAGCGGGAGCCGGGCACCGGGGAGCTGTTTTTT
TRBJ1-1 TRBV5-5 TRBD1 NA CASSKYRGEAEAFF TGTGCCAGCAGCAAATACAGGGGAGAGGCTGAAGCTTTCTTT
TRBJ2-3 TRBV5-1 TRBD2 NA CACSTSPSTDTQYF TGCGCCTGTTCGACTAGCCCAAGCACAGATACGCAGTATTTT
TRBJ1-1 TRBV2 NA NA CASRDVNTEAFF TGTGCCAGCAGAGATGTGAACACTGAAGCTTTCTTT
TRBJ2-5 TRBV5-4 NA NA CASSLLGAGETQYF TGTGCCAGCAGCTTGCTCGGGGCGGGGGAGACCCAGTACTTC
TRBJ2-1 TRBV7-3 TRBD2 NA CASSLTGGASGINEQFF TGTGCCAGCAGCTTAACGGGGGGAGCTAGCGGGATCAATGAGCAGTTCTTC
TRBJ1-1 TRBV18 NA few CASSPSGGDTEAFF TGTGCCAGCTCCCCGTCCGGGGGGGACACTGAAGCTTTCTTT